This T cell receptor beta chain comes out of a study of CD8+ T cells in alopecia areata. For the study at large: Tofacitinib was taken orally by treated patients, and the dose was 5 to 10 mg twice daily. Disease severity was quantified as SALT score of affected scalp area. Study outcomes and limitations: Scalp and blood retained many expanded lesional clones during tofacitinib. Normal scalp had lower clonality than lesional scalp, with alopecia totalis/universalis lesions showing this most strongly.

Comment on this clone: Its cognate antigen is unknown.

RNA, once extracted, was reverse transcribed into cDNA for use as the sequencing template. The table came from immunoSEQ multiplex PCR; TCRdb's copy has only in-frame clones and leaves some out. The sample comprises some 180,000 clones, roughly 50% of which are singletons, and 10% to 13% rests with the top ten. Specified treatment: oral pan-JAK inhibitor, 5-10 mg twice daily. Germline loops: CDR1 SGDLS, CDR2 YYNGEE. The CDR3 totals 16 residues. Trimming removed 3 bases from V and 7 bases from J; junction bases left unmatched: 13. V gene TRBV9 combines with J gene TRBJ2-1; TRBD2 matches at 7 bases. The source is a human donor with alopecia areata. The specimen was CD8+ T cells sorted from blood, collected at week 24, from a patient treated with tofacitinib. DNA of the CDR3: TGTGCCAGCAGCGAACGACTAAGCGGGGTCAATAATGAGCAGTTCTTC. As protein: CASSERLSGVNNEQFF.